This T cell receptor (beta chain) was recovered during a study of CD8 T cells in ankylosing spondylitis. General observations from the study: Characteristic, it appeared, of ankylosing spondylitis blood was a TCR beta motif of eight highly homologous variants. CD8+ by phenotype, disease-linked clones were relatively rare in peripheral blood.

A quantitative 5'-RACE method, one with molecular barcodes, was used to make TCR beta libraries. TCRdb reprocessed the 5' RACE reads via MiXCR and lists one record per CDR3 protein. The table lists some 840,000 distinct CDR3 sequences, around 11% of them singletons, with approximately 0.46% in the top ten. This clonotype showed up many times. Antigen unknown. CDR3 length equals 17 residues. The trim removed 6 bases at V and 0 bases at J, leaving 6 bases unmatched. Sequences were obtained from blood, either unsorted or a sorted T cell fraction (not recorded which). This rearrangement joins TRBV12-3 or TRBV12-4 to TRBJ2-1; the match to TRBD2 covers 12 bases. The receptor comes from a male donor with ankylosing spondylitis. CDR3 bases: TGTGCCAGCAGCGGGGGACTAGCGGGTTCCTCCTACAATGAGCAGTTCTTC. It translates to CASSGGLAGSSYNEQFF.